Shown below are 19 T cell receptor beta chains from a single sample sequenced in a study of blood T cell repertoires in COVID-19. Assay: immunoSEQ multiplex PCR; the TCRdb copy retains only in-frame clones and omits some. This sample has fewer than 75,000 clones, with roughly 79% found just once. Specimen: peripheral blood. The receptors stem from a woman aged 60-75 years with acute or convalescent COVID-19.

The chain is built from TRBV3-1 (or the pseudogene TRBV3-2) and TRBJ1-4; D gene unclear. The CDR3 totals 14 residues. The germline gives CDR1 LGHDT, CDR2 YNNKEL (reference sequence). The germline V and J ends were trimmed by 1 base and 5 bases, with 8 bases remaining between them. The DNA of the CDR3 is TGTGCCAGCAGCCAAGGAGGTTGGAATGAAAAACTGTTTTTT. Its protein product is CASSQGGWNEKLFF.

The gene calls are TRBV5-1 and TRBJ1-2; weak D call: TRBD1 (5 bases). This CDR3 is 12 amino acids long. Germline V gene lookup returns CDR1 SGHRS and CDR2 YFSETQ. Trimming removed 4 bases at V and 4 bases at J, with 8 bases between. The CDR3 loop reads CASSRDSYGYTF. The CDR3 nucleotides are TGCGCCAGCAGCCGCGACAGCTATGGCTACACCTTC.

This clone has a handful of counts. The same CDR3 arises from other DNA sequences in this sample as well. The chain recombines TRBV10-1 with TRBJ1-1; tentatively, D is TRBD1 (6 bases). CDR3 size: 13 residues. Trimming took 8 bases from V and 1 from J, leaving 11 bases between them. CDR1 and CDR2 from the germline V gene are WNHNN and SYGVQD (reference sequence). CDR3 coding DNA: TGCGCCAGCTCACTACAGGGGAACACTGAAGCTTTCTTT. Amino acid sequence: CASSLQGNTEAFF.

This chain connects TRBV19 to TRBJ2-2; no reliable D call. V was cut by 1 base and J by 8 bases, with 11 bases left in between. The CDR3 is made up of 14 amino acids. Germline CDR1 reads LNHDA; CDR2 reads SQIVND (reference sequence). The CDR3 sequence is CASSIAQVLGELFF. The CDR3 DNA reads TGTGCCAGTAGTATAGCTCAGGTCTTGGGGGAGCTGTTTTTT.

The V gene is TRBV9, the J gene TRBJ2-7, with TRBD2 matching over 11 bases. The V gene's germline CDR1 is SGDLS and CDR2 YYNGEE. CDR3 length: 15 amino acids. V lost 4 bases and J lost 2; bases outside the gene matches: 5. The chain's CDR3 is CASSPLAGVTYEQYF. DNA of the CDR3: TGTGCCAGCAGCCCACTAGCGGGGGTAACCTACGAGCAGTACTTC.

The rearrangement uses TRBV12-5 and TRBJ2-2; 10 bases map to TRBD1. The CDR3 has 15 amino acids. V lost 5 bases and J lost 4; bases outside the gene matches: 4. Germline V gene sequence: CDR1 LGHNT, CDR2 FRNRAP. The CDR3 sequence: CASGTGQGTTGELFF. CDR3 nucleotides: TGTGCTAGTGGTACGGGACAGGGGACCACCGGGGAGCTGTTTTTT.

The CDR3 spells CASSLGGVNTGELFF. CDR3 in DNA: TGCGCCAGCAGCCTAGGGGGCGTAAACACCGGGGAGCTGTTTTTT. The chain employs TRBV5-1 and TRBJ2-2, with 7 bases that match TRBD1. Germline-derived CDR1 and CDR2 are SGHRS and YFSETQ. This CDR3 region has 15 residues. Germline trimming cut 4 bases from V and 2 bases from J; bases unmatched to any gene: 5.

This chain uses TRBV2 with TRBJ1-1; 7 positions match TRBD1. The CDR3 covers 14 residues. V was pared by 6 bases and J by 0 bases, with 4 bases of the junction left unmatched. Germline CDR1 reads SNHLY; CDR2 reads FYNNEI. This chain's CDR3 is CASRTGILNTEAFF. The CDR3 DNA sequence: TGTGCCAGCAGGACAGGGATATTGAACACTGAAGCTTTCTTT.

This clone was seen just once. The chain employs TRBV9 and TRBJ2-5; D might be TRBD2 (6 bases). Germline V gives CDR1 SGDLS, CDR2 YYNGEE. Trimming took 4 bases from V and 5 from J, leaving 24 bases between them. The CDR3 runs to 17 residues. The chain's CDR3 is CASSSRGMGGIGETQYF. DNA for the CDR3: TGTGCCAGCAGCTCCCGAGGAATGGGGGGTATTGGGGAGACCCAGTACTTC.

This chain uses TRBV27 with TRBJ2-2; 8 bases line up with TRBD2. Germline values: CDR1 MNHEY, CDR2 SMNVEV (reference sequence). V was pared by 7 bases and J by 3 bases, with 4 bases of the junction left unmatched. The CDR3 spans 14 residues. CDR3 loop: CASTGLGDTGELFF. The CDR3 DNA reads TGTGCCAGCACGGGACTAGGGGACACCGGGGAGCTGTTTTTT.

The chain carries TRBV9 and TRBJ1-2; 10 nucleotides match TRBD1. Germline V gene lookup returns CDR1 SGDLS and CDR2 YYNGEE. The CDR3 has 14 amino acids. The junction had 3 bases not matched to a gene; V was cut back by 4 bases and J by 3 bases. The CDR3 coding sequence is TGTGCCAGCAGCTTCGGGACAGGGGACTATGGCTACACCTTC. Amino acid sequence: CASSFGTGDYGYTF.

The chain links TRBV30 to TRBJ1-6; possibly TRBD1 for D (5 bases). The CDR3 is 15 amino acids. The ends were cut back, 0 bases at V and 9 bases at J, with 15 bases in the middle. Germline CDR1 is GTSNPN and CDR2 is SVGIG (reference sequence). DNA for the CDR3: TGTGCCTGGAGTGTGTCGGGCGCGGGGCGTTCACCCCTCCACTTT. Translating it yields CAWSVSGAGRSPLHF.

The chain employs TRBV28 and TRBJ2-7; 13 nucleotides line up with TRBD2. The germline gives CDR1 MDHEN, CDR2 SYDVKM. Unmatched junction bases numbered 1, after V lost 1 base and J lost 1 base. CDR3 size: 16 residues. DNA of the CDR3: TGTGCCAGCAGTTTATTGACTAGCGGGGGGTCCTACGAGCAGTACTTC. It is translated as CASSLLTSGGSYEQYF.

The genes are TRBV11-2 and TRBJ2-5, with 9 positions matching TRBD2. The CDR3 runs to 15 residues. V lost 6 bases and J lost 5; bases outside the gene matches: 10. CDR1 is SGHAT, CDR2 FQNNGV, per germline. CDR3 DNA sequence: TGTGCCAGCAGTTCAAGCGGGGGGCCTCCCGAGACCCAGTACTTC. Translating gives CASSSSGGPPETQYF.

The chain is built from TRBV27 and TRBJ2-1; 11 nucleotides line up with TRBD2. The CDR3 contains 13 residues. Germline-derived CDR1 and CDR2 are MNHEY and SMNVEV (reference sequence). Germline trimming cut 5 bases from V and 12 bases from J; bases unmatched to any gene: 6. CDR3 sequence (DNA): TGTGCCAGCAGTCCAACTAGCGGGGGCGGGCAGTTCTTC. Its translation is CASSPTSGGGQFF.

On this clone: This sample also contains other DNA sequences that code for the same CDR3. This chain links TRBV25-1 with TRBJ2-3, with a possible D match to TRBD1 (5 bases). Trimming shortened V by 4 bases and J by 6 bases, and 11 bases separated the two germline ends. Germline loops: CDR1 MGHDK, CDR2 SYGVNS. The CDR3 sequence is 13 residues long. CDR3 nucleotides: TGTGCCAGCAGTGCCCCCTGGGGCGATACGCAGTATTTT. Amino acid sequence: CASSAPWGDTQYF.

The chain is built from TRBV6-2 or TRBV6-3 and TRBJ2-3; 16 nucleotides align to TRBD2. CDR1 and CDR2 (germline): MNHEY, SVGEGT. The CDR3 has 18 residues. The V segment lost 4 bases and the J segment 2 bases; nucleotides outside the gene matches: 6. The CDR3 DNA is TGTGCCAGCAGTTCCGGGACTAGCGGGGGGGTCCTCACAGATACGCAGTATTTT. This sequence encodes CASSSGTSGGVLTDTQYF.

This rearrangement joins TRBV5-1 to TRBJ2-7; 9 nucleotides align to TRBD1. Germline V gene lookup returns CDR1 SGHRS and CDR2 YFSETQ. Germline trimming cut 3 bases from V and 2 bases from J; bases unmatched to any gene: 3. The length of the CDR3 is 14 residues. The CDR3 DNA sequence: TGCGCCAGCAGCTGGACAGGGGATCCCTACGAGCAGTACTTC. As protein: CASSWTGDPYEQYF.

The chain recombines TRBV25-1 with TRBJ1-2; D is uncertain. V was clipped by 5 bases and J by 7 bases, with 14 bases between them. CDR1 and CDR2 (germline): MGHDK, SYGVNS. The CDR3 has 13 amino acids. DNA of the CDR3: TGTGCCAGCAGTCCCTCGGGAATGGGTGGCTACACCTTC. Translation gives CASSPSGMGGYTF.